This T cell receptor (beta chain) derives from a study of T cells in localized non-small cell lung cancer. Concerning this clone itself: Its antigen is undetermined.

The CDR3 has 15 amino acids. Germline V gives CDR1 MNHNS, CDR2 SASEGT. Trimming stripped 1 base from V and 4 bases from J, with 12 bases between. Repertoires were generated with immunoSEQ multiplex PCR, while TCRdb's copy carries only in-frame clones and drops some. The sample has about 78,000 clones; roughly 86% are singletons. Notes on the study in general: A higher density of T cells in blood coincided with extended overall survival. The greatest T cell clonality was found in uninvolved adjacent lung (higher than in tumor). Detection in adjacent lung was observed for a median approximately 53 of the top 100 tumor clones.

The chain employs TRBV6-1 and TRBJ2-3; D remains unclear. The sequences come from peripheral blood, collected before any cancer treatment. The source is a man aged 40 to 69 with stage I lung adenocarcinoma. Written as DNA, the CDR3 is TGTGCCAGCAGTGAAGAGGAGCTCACGGCAGATACGCAGTATTTT. Translated, it gives CASSEEELTADTQYF.